This T cell receptor beta chain was recovered during a study of control samples from healthy donors and cancer patients. The CDR3 covers 13 residues. Germline assignment: CDR1 DFQATT and CDR2 SNEGSKA (reference sequence). Trimming at V came to 3 bases and at J to 2 bases, leaving 3 bases not matched to a gene. Measured with immunoSEQ multiplex PCR; TCRdb has only the in-frame clones, and not every one. The sample contains some 200,000 clones, over 80% of which appear only once. This sequence was found in a man younger than 35 in good health. Sequenced material: blood. The gene calls are TRBV20-1 and TRBJ2-7, with 8 bases aligning to TRBD2. The CDR3 reads CSASVSGAYEQYF. DNA for the CDR3: TGCAGTGCTAGTGTTAGCGGGGCCTACGAGCAGTACTTC.